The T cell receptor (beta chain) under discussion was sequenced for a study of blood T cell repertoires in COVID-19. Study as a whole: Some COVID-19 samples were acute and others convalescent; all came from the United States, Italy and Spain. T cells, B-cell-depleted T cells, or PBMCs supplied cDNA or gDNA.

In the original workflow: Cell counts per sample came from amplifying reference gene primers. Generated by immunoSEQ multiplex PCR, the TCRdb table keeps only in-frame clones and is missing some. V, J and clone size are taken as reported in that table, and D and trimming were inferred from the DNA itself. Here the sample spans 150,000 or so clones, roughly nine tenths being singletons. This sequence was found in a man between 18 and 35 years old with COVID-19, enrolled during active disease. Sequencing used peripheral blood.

The CDR3, as DNA: TGTGCCAGCAGCGTATCCTCCACCGGGGATTCACCCCTCCACTTT. Translated: CASSVSSTGDSPLHF. The rearrangement uses TRBV9 and TRBJ1-6; D is unresolved. V shed 1 base and J shed 8 bases, with 13 bases lying between them. The CDR3 covers 15 residues. Germline CDR1 reads SGDLS; CDR2 reads YYNGEE.